This TCR beta chain was sequenced in a study of blood T cells in healthy people across ages. Germline CDR1 reads KGHSH; CDR2 reads LQKENI. The CDR3 is 15 amino acids. V gave up 3 bases and J gave up 2 bases; unmatched junction bases: 6. Peripheral blood from each donor was collected in a volume of about 10 milliliters. With each sample, at least 5 micrograms of total RNA were extracted. A second 7 to 11 cycle PCR used barcoded and J-beta primers. MiXCR, applied by TCRdb to the 5' RACE reads, yields one record per CDR3 protein. The table lists hundreds of thousands of distinct CDR3 sequences, under 45% of them singletons. This clonotype has a handful of counts.

This clonotype was obtained from a man aged 55-75 years in good health. This chain links TRBV18 with TRBJ2-7; TRBD1 aligns across 8 bases. Source material: blood. The DNA for the CDR3 is TGTGCCAGCTCACCGCCGGGACAGGTAACCTACGAGCAGTACTTC. Its protein is CASSPPGQVTYEQYF.